A single T cell receptor (beta chain) is shown here with its context. The data derive from a study of blood T cell repertoires in COVID-19. Whole-study context: PBMCs, B-cell-depleted T cells, or T cells provided the cDNA or gDNA that made up the material.

This CDR3 is 18 amino acids long. CDR1 and CDR2 (germline): SGHRS, YFSETQ. Trimming took 4 bases from V and 0 from J; bases not matched to a gene: 8. Original data processing: Counts of nucleated cells, estimated from reference gene primer amplification, were obtained. Profiled with immunoSEQ multiplex PCR; TCRdb holds only in-frame clones, not every one. V and J calls and clone size are those listed in that table; D and trimming were worked out from the DNA. The sample records 300,000 to 450,000 clones, approximately 89% being singletons. The Seattle patients joined while their infection was active and were tracked longitudinally afterward.

V usage is TRBV5-1 and J usage is TRBJ1-6; TRBD1 aligns across 9 bases. This receptor was obtained from a woman aged 55 to 70 with COVID-19, enrolled during active disease. The sequencing input was peripheral blood. The CDR3 reads CASSLGGTGTSYNSPLHF. In DNA, the CDR3 is TGCGCCAGCAGCCTGGGGGGGACAGGGACCTCCTATAATTCACCCCTCCACTTT.